This T cell receptor (beta chain) was sequenced in a study of T cell responses to AZD1222 COVID-19 vaccine. Sequenced by immunoSEQ multiplex PCR; TCRdb stores in-frame clones only, minus some. The table shows some 250,000 clones, with 90% to 95% occurring only once. As concerns this clone: What it binds is unknown.

The CDR3 covers 15 residues. V lost 6 bases to trimming and J lost 6 bases; unmatched junction nucleotides: 8. CDR1 MRHNA and CDR2 SNTAGT come from the germline V gene. Overall study findings and caveats: Nearly half of spike-specific TCRs reportedly target variant regions that are unmutated in the B.1.351 and B.1.1.7 variants. Across spike, vaccine-associated CD4 TCRs were found, dominant at 160-218 and 743-854. The donors showed a predominance of white British ancestry and of females, with possible underestimation of clonal diversity. At baseline, seropositivity was found in only a handful of AZD1222 recipients.

The chain has TRBV6-4 and TRBJ2-2; 9 nucleotides line up with TRBD1. The starting material was peripheral blood, obtained 28 days after the second AZD1222 dose. The receptor comes from an adult who received the AZD1222 COVID-19 vaccine. The CDR3 DNA follows: TGTGCCAGCAGCGCCACAGGGGGCAGCGCCGGGGAGCTGTTTTTT. Translation gives CASSATGGSAGELFF.